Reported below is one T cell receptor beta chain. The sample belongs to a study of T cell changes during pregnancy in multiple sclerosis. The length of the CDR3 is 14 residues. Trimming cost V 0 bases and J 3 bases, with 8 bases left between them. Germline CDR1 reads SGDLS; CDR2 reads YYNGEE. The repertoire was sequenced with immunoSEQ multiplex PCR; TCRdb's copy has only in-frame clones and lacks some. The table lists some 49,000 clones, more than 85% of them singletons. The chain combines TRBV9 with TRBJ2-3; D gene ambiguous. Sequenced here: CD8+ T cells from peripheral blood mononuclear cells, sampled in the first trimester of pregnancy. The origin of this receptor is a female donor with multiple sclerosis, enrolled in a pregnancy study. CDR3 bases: TGTGCCAGCAGCGTAGCTACGAGGACAGATACGCAGTATTTT. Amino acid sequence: CASSVATRTDTQYF.